Below, one T cell receptor beta chain is given with its context. The antigen is undetermined. This specimen comes from a study of cytomegalovirus exposure and HLA in healthy donors. Whole-study context: In an earlier analysis, 95 million to 130 million unique TCR beta sequences were found from some 170 million T cells. Study outcomes and limitations: Cytomegalovirus association was listed for 150 or so TCR beta chains. A link between a missense DCLRE1C variant and TCR beta V- and J-gene trimming emerged from a later analysis.

PCR primers comprised 60 Vbeta and 13 Jbeta primers. Method: immunoSEQ multiplex PCR; TCRdb's copy keeps in-frame clones and lacks some. The repertoire table contains over 100,000 clones. The CDR3 extends over 17 amino acids. Germline CDR1 and CDR2: MNHEY and SMNVEV (reference sequence). The V end was cut by 2 bases, the J end by 2 bases, with 13 bases between. This TCR was sampled from a woman in her thirties or forties in good health and CMV-seropositive. The specimen was PBMCs. This chain links TRBV27 with TRBJ2-6, with D possibly matching TRBD1 (7 bases). CDR3 DNA sequence: TGTGCCAGCAGTTTAGGCAGGGGGGTAGCTGGGGCCAACGTCCTGACTTTC. This gives the protein CASSLGRGVAGANVLTF.